This T cell receptor (beta chain) was recovered during a study of blood T cell repertoires in COVID-19. Study context: In each case, the material was cDNA or gDNA derived from T cells, B-cell-depleted T cells, or PBMCs.

Some clones are missing from TCRdb's copy, which holds only in-frame ones; the method was immunoSEQ multiplex PCR. The table lists approximately 150,000 clones, 84% of them singletons. The CDR3 sequence is 16 residues long. J was trimmed by 9 bases and V by 3 bases; bases with no gene match: 13. Germline-derived CDR1 and CDR2 are SGHTA and FQGTGA. The chain has TRBV7-3 and TRBJ2-3; 9 nucleotides match TRBD2. The receptor comes from a human donor in a cohort sampled during active COVID-19. Sequencing was done on a sample of peripheral blood. In DNA, the CDR3 is TGTGCCAGCAGCTTCGCGGGAGGGCCCGTCGGAGGGACGCAGTATTTT. It codes for CASSFAGGPVGGTQYF.